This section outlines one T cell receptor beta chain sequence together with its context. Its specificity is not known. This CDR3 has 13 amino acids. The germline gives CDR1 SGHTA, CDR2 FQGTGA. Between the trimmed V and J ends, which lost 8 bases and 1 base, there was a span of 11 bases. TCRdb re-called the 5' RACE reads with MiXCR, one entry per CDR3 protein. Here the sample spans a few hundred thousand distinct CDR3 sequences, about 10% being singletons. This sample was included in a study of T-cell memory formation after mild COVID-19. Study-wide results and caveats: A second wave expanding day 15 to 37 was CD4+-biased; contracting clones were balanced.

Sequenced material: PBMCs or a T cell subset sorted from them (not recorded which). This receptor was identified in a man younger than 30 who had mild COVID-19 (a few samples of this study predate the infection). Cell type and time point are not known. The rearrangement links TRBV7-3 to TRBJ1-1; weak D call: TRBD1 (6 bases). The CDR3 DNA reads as TGTGCCAGCTCAGGGGCGGAGAACACTGAAGCTTTCTTT. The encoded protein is CASSGAENTEAFF.